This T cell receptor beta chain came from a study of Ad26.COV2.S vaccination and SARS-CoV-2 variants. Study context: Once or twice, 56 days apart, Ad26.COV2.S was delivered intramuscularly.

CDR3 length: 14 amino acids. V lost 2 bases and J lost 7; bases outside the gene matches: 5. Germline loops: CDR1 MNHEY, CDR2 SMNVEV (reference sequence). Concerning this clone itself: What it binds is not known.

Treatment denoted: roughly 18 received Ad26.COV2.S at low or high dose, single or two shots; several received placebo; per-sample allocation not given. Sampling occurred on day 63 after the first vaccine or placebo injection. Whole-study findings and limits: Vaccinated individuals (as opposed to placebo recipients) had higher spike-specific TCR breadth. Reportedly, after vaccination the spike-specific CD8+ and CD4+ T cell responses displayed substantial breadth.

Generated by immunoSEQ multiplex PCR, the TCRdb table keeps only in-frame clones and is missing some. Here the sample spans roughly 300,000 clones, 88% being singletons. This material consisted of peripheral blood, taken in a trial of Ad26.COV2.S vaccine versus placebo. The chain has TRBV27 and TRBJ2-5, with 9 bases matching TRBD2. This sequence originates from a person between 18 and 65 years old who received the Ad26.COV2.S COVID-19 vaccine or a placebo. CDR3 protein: CASSLGGGAGTQYF. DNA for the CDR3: TGTGCCAGCAGTTTAGGCGGGGGGGCGGGGACCCAGTACTTC.